These 30 T cell receptor beta chains were all obtained from the same sample, sequenced in a study of blood T cell repertoires in COVID-19. The assay was immunoSEQ multiplex PCR, and TCRdb's table has in-frame clones only and misses some. Of about 220,000 clones listed, approximately 86% are singletons. The source material was peripheral blood. Receptors originate from a man aged 35-49 years with acute or convalescent COVID-19.

This rearrangement joins TRBV4-1 to TRBJ2-7; 9 bases fit TRBD2. This CDR3 comprises 15 residues. With V trimmed by 0 bases and J by 7 bases, 7 bases remained unmatched. CDR1 and CDR2 (germline): MGHRA, YSYEKL. The CDR3 spells CASSQDPSGEWEQYF. For the CDR3, the DNA is TGCGCCAGCAGCCAAGATCCTAGCGGGGAGTGGGAGCAGTACTTC.

CDR3 region: CASSREQTGDAETQYF. CDR3 in DNA: TGTGCCAGCAGCCGCGAACAGACAGGGGACGCGGAGACCCAGTACTTC. The chain carries TRBV2 and TRBJ2-5; the match to TRBD1 covers 8 bases. The CDR3 spans 16 residues. Unmatched junction bases numbered 14, after V lost 6 bases and J lost 5 bases. Germline V gives CDR1 SNHLY, CDR2 FYNNEI.

The chain carries TRBV5-5 and TRBJ1-5; 12 positions agree with TRBD1. V lost 4 bases and J lost 1; bases outside the gene matches: 6. Germline V lookup: CDR1 SGHKS, CDR2 YYEKEE (reference sequence). CDR3 length: 17 amino acids. CDR3 in amino acids: CASSAGTGGWSNQPQHF. CDR3 nucleotide sequence: TGTGCCAGCAGCGCCGGGACAGGGGGCTGGAGCAATCAGCCCCAGCATTTT.

J is TRBJ2-7 and V is TRBV19; TRBD2 might be the D (5 bases). The V end lost 1 base, the J end lost 3 bases, and 7 bases lay between the germline ends. Looked up from germline, CDR1 is LNHDA and CDR2 is SQIVND (reference sequence). The CDR3 loop spans 13 amino acids. CDR3 protein: CASSIGAGYEQYF. DNA of the CDR3: TGTGCCAGTAGTATAGGGGCGGGCTACGAGCAGTACTTC. Full variable domain (remainder filled in from reference TRBV19 and TRBJ2-7): DGGITQSPKYLFRKEGQNVTLSCEQNLNHDAMYWYRQDPGQGLRLIYYSQIVNDFQKGDIAEGYSVSREKKESFPLTVTSAQKNPTAFYLCASSIGAGYEQYFGPGTRLTVT.

This chain joins TRBV18 and TRBJ1-5; 7 bases are shared with TRBD1. The CDR3 runs to 13 residues. Germline-derived CDR1 and CDR2 are KGHSH and LQKENI. Unmatched junction bases numbered 3, after V lost 3 bases and J lost 7 bases. DNA for the CDR3: TGTGCCAGCTCACCCTACAGGGGCCAGCCCCAGCATTTT. Translating gives CASSPYRGQPQHF.

With respect to this clone: The junction shows a germline mismatch at one end, possibly a read error. The V and J genes are TRBV7-2 and TRBJ2-7; 10 bases are a match to TRBD1. CDR1 is SGHTA, CDR2 FQGNSA, per germline. This CDR3 spans 15 amino acids. For the CDR3, the DNA is TGTGCCAGCAGCTTAGTGGGGACAGGGGCCTATGAGCAGTACTTC. As protein: CASSLVGTGAYEQYF.

The V and J genes are TRBV19 and TRBJ2-4; the match to TRBD2 covers 8 bases. This CDR3 has 14 amino acids. V shed 2 bases, J shed 8 bases, and the junction held 5 bases outside the gene matches. Germline CDR1 and CDR2: LNHDA and SQIVND (reference sequence). In DNA, the CDR3 is TGTGCCAGTAGTATAATCGGGGGGGTAGACATTCAGTACTTC. This gives the protein CASSIIGGVDIQYF.

This chain links TRBV5-1 with TRBJ2-7, with 12 bases identical to TRBD1. The CDR3 sequence is 16 residues long. Trimming removed 4 bases from V and 7 bases from J; junction bases left unmatched: 12. Germline values: CDR1 SGHRS, CDR2 YFSETQ. CDR3 amino acids: CASSVTPGTGGGEQYF. CDR3 nucleotides: TGCGCCAGCAGCGTCACCCCCGGGACAGGGGGCGGGGAGCAGTACTTC.

This clone has only one observation. The rearrangement links TRBV7-7 to TRBJ2-3, with a tentative D call TRBD2 (5 bases). The CDR3 is made up of 15 amino acids. The germline V gene has CDR1 SSHAT and CDR2 FNYEAQ (reference sequence). The CDR3 is CASAPAGSGTDTQYF. As DNA, the CDR3 is TGTGCTAGCGCCCCGGCGGGCTCAGGCACAGATACGCAGTATTTT.

Note on this clone: The sample contains more than one DNA sequence encoding this CDR3. The V and J genes are TRBV27 and TRBJ2-2, with 7 nucleotides matching TRBD1. Germline V lookup: CDR1 MNHEY, CDR2 SMNVEV (reference sequence). V lost 3 bases, J lost 6 bases, and 4 bases stayed unmatched. This CDR3 region has 14 residues. The CDR3 region has the DNA TGTGCCAGCAGTTTTAGAGGGGGCCCCGGGGAGCTGTTTTTT. Translated, it gives CASSFRGGPGELFF.

This rearrangement joins TRBV15 to TRBJ2-1; 13 nucleotides line up with TRBD2. Germline V gives CDR1 LNHNV, CDR2 YYDKDF (reference sequence). V lost 3 bases to trimming and J lost 5 bases; unmatched junction nucleotides: 7. The CDR3 covers 17 residues. The CDR3 spells CATSRPVGLAGNNEQFF. CDR3 in DNA: TGTGCCACCAGCAGGCCTGTGGGACTAGCGGGGAACAATGAGCAGTTCTTC.

The gene calls are TRBV13 and TRBJ2-3; possible D gene TRBD1, 5 bases. The CDR3 has 15 residues. Trimming removed 0 bases from V and 5 bases from J, with 12 bases in between. Germline assignment: CDR1 PRHDT and CDR2 FYEKMQ (reference sequence). The CDR3 spells CASSLGQAQGDTQYF. In DNA form, the CDR3 reads TGTGCCAGCAGCTTAGGACAGGCCCAGGGAGATACGCAGTATTTT.

This chain joins TRBV13 and TRBJ2-7; tentative D call: TRBD2 (5 bases). CDR3 size: 15 residues. CDR1 is PRHDT and CDR2 is FYEKMQ in the germline V gene (reference sequence). The V and J ends lost 5 bases and 2 bases respectively, with 16 bases between them. CDR3 sequence: CASSEPRGLPYEQYF. The CDR3 DNA is TGTGCCAGCAGCGAGCCCCGCGGGCTGCCCTACGAGCAGTACTTC.

J is TRBJ1-2 and V is TRBV4-2; D is unresolved. The CDR3 is 14 residues long. Deletions cut 4 bases from V and 2 bases from J, with 11 bases between. CDR1 and CDR2 from the germline V gene are LGHNA and YNFKEQ. CDR3 region: CASSPEGGNYGYTF. The DNA for the CDR3 is TGTGCCAGCAGCCCCGAGGGAGGCAACTATGGCTACACCTTC.

CDR3 in amino acids: CASSEVGGTQETQYF. DNA for the CDR3: TGTGCCAGCAGTGAAGTCGGGGGGACCCAAGAGACCCAGTACTTC. The chain employs TRBV2 and TRBJ2-5, with TRBD2 matching over 7 bases. The CDR3 is made up of 15 amino acids. The germline V gene has CDR1 SNHLY and CDR2 FYNNEI. Germline trimming cut 1 base from V and 1 base from J; bases unmatched to any gene: 3.

The chain carries TRBV28 and TRBJ2-1; D possibly corresponds to TRBD2 (5 bases). This CDR3 spans 15 amino acids. Germline values: CDR1 MDHEN, CDR2 SYDVKM. V was pared by 10 bases and J by 4 bases, with 20 bases between. DNA for the CDR3: TGTGCCATCCAGACCGAGGGTGGGCGGTACAATGAGCAGTTCTTC. It is translated as CAIQTEGGRYNEQFF.

The chain couples TRBV24-1 to TRBJ2-5; TRBD1 matches at 9 bases. V dropped 3 bases and J dropped 4; count of bases not matched to a gene: 5. The CDR3 is made up of 15 amino acids. The germline gives CDR1 KGHDR, CDR2 SFDVKD. CDR3 protein: CATSDRDRAAETQYF. CDR3 nucleotide sequence: TGTGCCACCAGTGATAGGGACAGGGCGGCAGAGACCCAGTACTTC.

V usage is TRBV7-6 and J usage is TRBJ1-3, with a tentative D call TRBD1 (5 bases). The CDR3 sequence is 15 residues long. Germline CDR1 SGHVS, CDR2 FNYEAQ. V gave up 1 base and J gave up 4 bases, with 11 bases separating them. The CDR3: CASSLGRGSGNTIYF. In DNA form, the CDR3 reads TGTGCCAGCAGCTTAGGGCGGGGCTCGGGAAACACCATATATTTT.

This chain joins TRBV27 and TRBJ2-1; D is perhaps TRBD2 (6 bases). Germline V CDR1 and CDR2: MNHEY, SMNVEV (reference sequence). The CDR3 spans 16 residues. V lost 6 bases and J 9 bases, leaving 24 bases between the germline ends. DNA for the CDR3: TGTGCCAGCAGAAGAAGACCCCCGGGGCCCGGGGGTGAGCAGTTCTTC. Amino acid sequence: CASRRRPPGPGGEQFF.

V usage is TRBV18 and J usage is TRBJ1-1, with D possibly being TRBD1 (6 bases). V was cut by 5 bases and J by 1 base, with 11 bases left in between. Germline CDR1 is KGHSH and CDR2 is LQKENI. The CDR3 contains 14 residues. CDR3 residues: CASSIGQQNTEAFF. The CDR3 nucleotides read TGTGCCAGCTCAATAGGACAGCAGAACACTGAAGCTTTCTTT.

The chain joins TRBV12-3 or TRBV12-4 to TRBJ1-2; D is unclear. V lost 2 bases and J 6 bases, leaving 10 bases between the germline ends. This CDR3 contains 13 residues. CDR3 in DNA: TGTGCCAGCAGTTTAAGCCGTTACGATGGCTACACCTTC. As protein: CASSLSRYDGYTF.

This clone was detected once. The CDR3 DNA reads as TGTGCCAGCAGCCATGACCAGGGGTACTATGGCTACACCTTC. Its translation is CASSHDQGYYGYTF. The V gene is TRBV6-6, the J gene TRBJ1-2; maybe TRBD1 (6 bases). The CDR3 consists of 14 residues. CDR1 MNHNY and CDR2 SVGAGI come from the germline V gene (reference sequence). V was clipped by 6 bases and J by 3 bases, with 14 bases between them.

This chain joins TRBV4-1 and TRBJ1-2; no clear D. The germline gives CDR1 MGHRA, CDR2 YSYEKL. V lost 0 bases and J lost 2, with 4 bases in between. The CDR3 loop spans 13 amino acids. Here the CDR3 reads CASSQEQNYGYTF. CDR3 in DNA: TGCGCCAGCAGCCAAGAACAGAACTATGGCTACACCTTC.

This clone was counted a few times. The V and J genes are TRBV2 and TRBJ1-2, with D perhaps matching TRBD1 (6 bases). CDR1 is SNHLY and CDR2 is FYNNEI in the germline V gene. CDR3 length: 14 amino acids. Trimming took off 8 bases at V and 8 bases at J, with 21 bases between the two ends. The CDR3 region is CASGRGDKVKGYTF. The CDR3, as DNA: TGTGCCAGCGGGCGGGGGGACAAAGTAAAGGGCTACACCTTC.

The chain carries TRBV25-1 and TRBJ2-7, with D possibly matching TRBD2 (6 bases). This CDR3 region has 17 residues. V lost 4 bases, J lost 2 bases, and 21 bases lay in between. Looked up from germline, CDR1 is MGHDK and CDR2 is SYGVNS. The CDR3 DNA reads as TGTGCCAGCAGTGGTATGGGGGACTTTTCCTTCGCCTACGAGCAGTACTTC. Translating gives CASSGMGDFSFAYEQYF.

This chain joins TRBV6-5 and TRBJ2-7, with TRBD2 as a possible D gene (5 bases). This CDR3 spans 14 amino acids. V lost 2 bases to trimming and J lost 7 bases, with 15 bases between them. Germline V gives CDR1 MNHEY, CDR2 SVGAGI. The chain's CDR3 is CASSYEAAPREQYF. The CDR3 nucleotides read TGTGCCAGCAGTTACGAAGCGGCCCCTAGGGAGCAGTACTTC.

The chain has TRBV5-1 and TRBJ1-2; possible D gene TRBD1, 5 bases. The germline gives CDR1 SGHRS, CDR2 YFSETQ. Trimming stripped 4 bases from V and 2 bases from J, with 27 bases between. This CDR3 spans 19 amino acids. For the CDR3, the DNA is TGCGCCAGCAGCCCAAATCACTCCCTGCGGGACCAGAAGAACTATGGCTACACCTTC. It is translated as CASSPNHSLRDQKNYGYTF.

CDR3 DNA: TGTGCCAGCAGTGTTGGACAGGGAGAGACCCAGTACTTC. It is translated as CASSVGQGETQYF. This sequence joins TRBV2 and TRBJ2-5, with TRBD1 matching 8 bases. CDR1 is SNHLY, CDR2 FYNNEI, per germline. The CDR3 is made up of 13 amino acids. The trim removed 4 bases at V and 4 bases at J, leaving 2 bases unmatched. The variable domain in full, with the rest retrieved from reference TRBV2 and TRBJ2-5, is EPEVTQTPSHQVTQMGQEVILRCVPISNHLYFYWYRQILGQKVEFLVSFYNNEISEKSEIFDDQFSVERPDGSNFTLKIRSTKLEDSAMYFCASSVGQGETQYFGPGTRLLVL.

V gene TRBV30 combines with J gene TRBJ1-6; TRBD1 matches at 10 bases. This CDR3 is 17 amino acids long. Trimming at V came to 0 bases and at J to 8 bases, leaving 10 bases not matched to a gene. Germline assignment: CDR1 GTSNPN and CDR2 SVGIG (reference sequence). For the CDR3, the DNA is TGTGCCTGGAGTGTAAAAAGATTTGGGACAGGGGATTCACCCCTCCACTTT. This sequence encodes CAWSVKRFGTGDSPLHF.

This clone was seen more than once but under ten times. The chain has TRBV10-1 and TRBJ1-2; D is undetermined. V was trimmed by 3 bases and J by 2 bases, leaving 7 bases between them. The length of the CDR3 is 13 residues. Per germline, CDR1 WNHNN and CDR2 SYGVQD (reference sequence). The CDR3 here is CASSDGGNYGYTF. DNA of the CDR3: TGCGCCAGCAGTGATGGCGGGAACTATGGCTACACCTTC.